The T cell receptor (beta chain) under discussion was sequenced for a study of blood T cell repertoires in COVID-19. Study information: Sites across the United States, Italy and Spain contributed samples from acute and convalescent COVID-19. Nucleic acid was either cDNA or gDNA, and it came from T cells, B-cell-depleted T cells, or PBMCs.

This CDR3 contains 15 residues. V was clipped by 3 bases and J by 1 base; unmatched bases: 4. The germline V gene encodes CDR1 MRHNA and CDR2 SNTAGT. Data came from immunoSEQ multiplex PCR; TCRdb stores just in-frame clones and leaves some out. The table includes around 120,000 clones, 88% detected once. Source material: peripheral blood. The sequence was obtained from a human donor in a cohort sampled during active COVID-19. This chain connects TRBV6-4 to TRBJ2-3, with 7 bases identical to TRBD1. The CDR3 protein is CASSDRGHGTDTQYF. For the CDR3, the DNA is TGTGCCAGCAGTGATAGGGGGCATGGCACAGATACGCAGTATTTT.